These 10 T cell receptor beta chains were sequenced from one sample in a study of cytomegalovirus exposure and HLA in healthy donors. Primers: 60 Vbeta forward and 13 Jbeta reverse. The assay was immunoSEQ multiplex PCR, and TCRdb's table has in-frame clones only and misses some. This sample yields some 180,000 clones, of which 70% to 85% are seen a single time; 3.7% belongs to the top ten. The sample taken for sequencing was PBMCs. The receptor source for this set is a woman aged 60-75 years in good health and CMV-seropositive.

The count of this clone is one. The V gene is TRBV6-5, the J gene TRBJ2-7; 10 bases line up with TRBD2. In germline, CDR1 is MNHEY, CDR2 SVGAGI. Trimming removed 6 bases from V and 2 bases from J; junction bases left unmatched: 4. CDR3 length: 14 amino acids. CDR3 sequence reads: CASSRSGGAYEQYF. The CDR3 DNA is TGTGCCAGCAGCAGGAGCGGGGGGGCCTACGAGCAGTACTTC.

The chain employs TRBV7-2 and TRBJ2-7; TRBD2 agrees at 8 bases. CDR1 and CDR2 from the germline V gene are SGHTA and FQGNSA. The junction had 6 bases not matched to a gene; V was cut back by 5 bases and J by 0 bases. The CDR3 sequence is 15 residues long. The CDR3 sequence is CASSPLGTSSYEQYF. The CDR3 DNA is TGTGCCAGCAGCCCCCTGGGGACTAGCTCCTACGAGCAGTACTTC.

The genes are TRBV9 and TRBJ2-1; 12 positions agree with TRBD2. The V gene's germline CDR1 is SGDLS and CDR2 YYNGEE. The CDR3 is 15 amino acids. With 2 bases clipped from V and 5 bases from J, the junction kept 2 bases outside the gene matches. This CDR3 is CASSVLAGGDNEQFF. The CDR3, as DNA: TGTGCCAGCAGCGTTCTAGCGGGGGGGGACAATGAGCAGTTCTTC.

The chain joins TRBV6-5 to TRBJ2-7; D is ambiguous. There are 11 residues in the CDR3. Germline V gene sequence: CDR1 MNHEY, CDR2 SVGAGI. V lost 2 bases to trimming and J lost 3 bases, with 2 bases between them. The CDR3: CASSYLYEQYF. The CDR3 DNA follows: TGTGCCAGCAGTTACCTCTACGAGCAGTACTTC.

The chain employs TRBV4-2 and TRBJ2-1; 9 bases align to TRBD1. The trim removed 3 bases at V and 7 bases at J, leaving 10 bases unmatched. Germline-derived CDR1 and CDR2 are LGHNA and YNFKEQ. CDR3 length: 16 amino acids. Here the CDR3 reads CASSQAGQGRTNEQFF. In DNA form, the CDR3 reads TGTGCCAGCAGCCAGGCGGGACAGGGTCGAACGAATGAGCAGTTCTTC.

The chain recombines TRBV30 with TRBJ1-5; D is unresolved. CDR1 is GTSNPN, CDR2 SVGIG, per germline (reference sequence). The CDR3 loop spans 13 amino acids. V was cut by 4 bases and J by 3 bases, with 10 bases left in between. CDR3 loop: CAWNVADNQPQHF. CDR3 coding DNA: TGTGCCTGGAATGTGGCAGACAATCAGCCCCAGCATTTT.

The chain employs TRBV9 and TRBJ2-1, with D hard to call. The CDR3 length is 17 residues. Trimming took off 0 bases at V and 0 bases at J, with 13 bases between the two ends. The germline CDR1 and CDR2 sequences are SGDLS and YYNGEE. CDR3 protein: CASSVDLKQSSYNEQFF. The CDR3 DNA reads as TGTGCCAGCAGCGTAGATTTGAAACAGAGCTCCTACAATGAGCAGTTCTTC.

CDR3 nucleotides: TGTGCCAGCAGGCCTAGCGGGAGTAAAGAGCAGTACTTC. Amino acids: CASRPSGSKEQYF. The V and J genes are TRBV14 and TRBJ2-5, with 10 positions matching TRBD2. The CDR3 sequence is 13 residues long. V trimming: 6 bases; J trimming: 11 bases; junction bases outside the gene matches: 9. The V gene's germline CDR1 is SGHDN and CDR2 FVKESK.

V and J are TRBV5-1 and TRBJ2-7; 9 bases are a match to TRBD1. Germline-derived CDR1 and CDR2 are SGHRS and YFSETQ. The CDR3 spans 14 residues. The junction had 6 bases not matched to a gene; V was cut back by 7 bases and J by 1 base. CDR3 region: CASGPGQGSYEQYF. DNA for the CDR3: TGCGCCAGCGGCCCGGGACAGGGTTCCTACGAGCAGTACTTC.

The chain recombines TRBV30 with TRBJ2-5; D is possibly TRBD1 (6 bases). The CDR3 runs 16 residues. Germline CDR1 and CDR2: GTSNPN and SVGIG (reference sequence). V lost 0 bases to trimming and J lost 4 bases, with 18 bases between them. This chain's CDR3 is CAWSVLRQGKGETQYF. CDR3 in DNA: TGTGCCTGGAGTGTACTGCGGCAGGGGAAGGGAGAGACCCAGTACTTC.